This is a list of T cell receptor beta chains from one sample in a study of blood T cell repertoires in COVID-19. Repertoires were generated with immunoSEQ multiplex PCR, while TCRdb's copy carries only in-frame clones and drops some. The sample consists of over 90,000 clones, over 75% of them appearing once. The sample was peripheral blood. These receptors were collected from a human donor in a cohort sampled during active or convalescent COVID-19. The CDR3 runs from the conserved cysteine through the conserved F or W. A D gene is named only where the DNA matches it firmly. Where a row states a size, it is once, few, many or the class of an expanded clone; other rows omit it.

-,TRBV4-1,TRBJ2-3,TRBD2,TGCGCCAGCAGCTATAGCGGGGGGGCGGGAGATACGCAGTATTTT,CASSYSGGAGDTQYF
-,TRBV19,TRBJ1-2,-,TGTGCCAGTAGCCTACCCTACGGGGGAGAGGGCTACACCTTC,CASSLPYGGEGYTF
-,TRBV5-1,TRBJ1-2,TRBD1,TGCGCCAGCAGCTCTCAGGGGGCAGACTATGGCTACACCTTC,CASSSQGADYGYTF
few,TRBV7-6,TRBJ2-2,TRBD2,TGTGCCAGCTGGAACCCTGGGACTACCGGGGCCGGGGAGCTGTTTTTT,CASWNPGTTGAGELFF
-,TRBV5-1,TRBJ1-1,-,TGCGCCAGCAGTTCAGGTGGGGGCGCGGCTGAAGCTTTCTTT,CASSSGGGAAEAFF
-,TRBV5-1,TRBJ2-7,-,TGCGCCAGCAGCTTGGCACCGGAGTACGAGCAGTACTTC,CASSLAPEYEQYF
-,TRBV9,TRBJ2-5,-,TGTGCCAGCAGCGTAGAGGCCCCAGGTGGGGAGACCCAGTACTTC,CASSVEAPGGETQYF
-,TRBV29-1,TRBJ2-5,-,TGCAGCGTCTCCCGGGGTGTAGGGCCCGAGACCCAGTACTTC,CSVSRGVGPETQYF
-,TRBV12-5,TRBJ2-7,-,TGTGCTAGTGGTTTGGCGGTAGGACAGATGACAGAGCAGTACTTC,CASGLAVGQMTEQYF
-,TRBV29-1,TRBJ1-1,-,TGCAGCGTTGAAGATACCCGAGGGGCTTTCTTT,CSVEDTRGAFF
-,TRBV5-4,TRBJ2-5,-,TGTGCCAGCAGTTCCGGCGACAGCTGGCGACGGCGGTTGGAGACCCAGTACTTC,CASSSGDSWRRRLETQYF
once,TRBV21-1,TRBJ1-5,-,TGTGCCAGCAGCTTCATCAGGTGCAATCAGCCCCAGCATTTT,CASSFIRCNQPQHF
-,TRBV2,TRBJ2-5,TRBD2,TGTGCCAGCAGCCCCCGGGGGGGCCTAGAGACCCAGTACTTC,CASSPRGGLETQYF
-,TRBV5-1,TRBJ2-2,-,TGCGCCAGCAGCTTGAGGGAGTCCGGGGAGCTGTTTTTT,CASSLRESGELFF
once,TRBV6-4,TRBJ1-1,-,TGTGCCAGCAGTGACTCGCGGGGAAGGAAATTCGCTGAAGCTTTCTTT,CASSDSRGRKFAEAFF
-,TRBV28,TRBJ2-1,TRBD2,TGTGCCAGCAGCCCGGGACTAGCGGCTGTTGAGCAGTTCTTC,CASSPGLAAVEQFF
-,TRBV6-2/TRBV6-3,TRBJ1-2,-,TGTGCCAGCAGTTACTCCCCAGCTAGGGGCTACACCTTC,CASSYSPARGYTF
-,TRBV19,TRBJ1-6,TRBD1,TGTGCCAGTGATACAGGGGGGAATTCACCCCTCCACTTT,CASDTGGNSPLHF
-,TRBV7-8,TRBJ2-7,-,TGTGCCAGCAGCTTAGGCAGGGACGAGCAGTACTTC,CASSLGRDEQYF
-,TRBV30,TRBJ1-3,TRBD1,TGTGCCGGGACCGATTCCGACAGGGCGTTGAAGGGAAACACCATATATTTT,CAGTDSDRALKGNTIYF
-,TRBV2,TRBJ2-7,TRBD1,TGTGCCAGCAGTGAAGCATGGGGACAGAACTACGAGCAGTACTTC,CASSEAWGQNYEQYF
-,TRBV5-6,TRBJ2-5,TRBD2,TGTGCCAGCAGCTTGGTGGGACTAGCGGGGAGAGAGACCCAGTACTTC,CASSLVGLAGRETQYF
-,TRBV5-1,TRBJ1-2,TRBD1,TGCGCCAGCAGCTCAGACACCGGGACAGATATTTATGGCTACACCTTC,CASSSDTGTDIYGYTF
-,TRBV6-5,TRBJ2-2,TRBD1,TGTGCGGCTGCCCGGACAGGGGACACCGGGGAGCTGTTTTTT,CAAARTGDTGELFF
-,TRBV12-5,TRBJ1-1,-,TGTGCTAGTATACTCCTCCGGGACACCGTGAACACTGAAGCTTTCTTT,CASILLRDTVNTEAFF
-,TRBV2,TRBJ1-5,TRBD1,TGTGCCAGCAGTGGGGGACAGGCTAGACGCCGAATCCCCCAGCATTTT,CASSGGQARRRIPQHF
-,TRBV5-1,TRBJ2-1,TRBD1,TGCGCCAGCAGTTCGACAGGGGCCGAGCAGTTCTTC,CASSSTGAEQFF
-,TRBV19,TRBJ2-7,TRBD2,TGTGCCAGTAGCAGGACTAGCGGGGCTACCTACGAGCAGTACTTC,CASSRTSGATYEQYF
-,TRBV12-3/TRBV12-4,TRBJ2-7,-,TGTGCCAGCAGTCAGATGTACGAGCAGTACTTC,CASSQMYEQYF
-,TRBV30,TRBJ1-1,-,TGTGCCTGGAGTGTTCGGGGGAACACTGAAGCTTTCTTT,CAWSVRGNTEAFF
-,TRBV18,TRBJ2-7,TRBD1,TGTGCCAGCTCACCACGGACAGGTCTCCCCTACGAGCAGTACTTC,CASSPRTGLPYEQYF
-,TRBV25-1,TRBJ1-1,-,TGTGCCAGCAGTGAATGGGCGGGACTGGGCACTGAAGCTTTCTTT,CASSEWAGLGTEAFF
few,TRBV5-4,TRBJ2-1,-,TGTGCCAGCAGCTTACGACTGACCCAGACCTACAATGAGCAGTTCTTC,CASSLRLTQTYNEQFF
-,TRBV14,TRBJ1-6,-,TGTGCCAGCAGCCAAGGACAGAATTCACCCCTCCACTTT,CASSQGQNSPLHF